A single sample is the source of the 28 T cell receptor beta chains below, sequenced in a study of OX40 agonist ivuxolimab in advanced cancers. The data were produced by immunoSEQ multiplex PCR, yet TCRdb's version contains in-frame clones alone and is incomplete. The sample has over 90,000 clones, about 86% seen once; the top ten hold around 5.9%. The starting material was CD4+ or CD8+ T cells sorted from blood, obtained in a trial of the OX40 agonist ivuxolimab. These receptors were collected from an adult with an advanced solid tumor such as melanoma, head and neck, liver or kidney cancer.

The rearrangement links TRBV7-9 to TRBJ2-6, with D perhaps given as TRBD1 or TRBD2 (5 bases each). The CDR3 extends over 18 amino acids. The ends were cut back, 8 bases at V and 4 bases at J, with 24 bases in the middle. Germline V gene lookup returns CDR1 SEHNR and CDR2 FQNEAQ (reference sequence). This chain's CDR3 is CASRPTRDDSSGANVLTF. Here the CDR3 DNA reads TGTGCCAGCCGACCGACAAGGGACGATTCGTCAGGGGCCAACGTCCTGACTTTC.

The chain is built from TRBV30 and TRBJ2-7; D might be TRBD2 (6 bases). CDR1 is GTSNPN, CDR2 SVGIG, per germline (reference sequence). V was trimmed by 4 bases and J by 0 bases, leaving 10 bases between them. This CDR3 contains 13 residues. The CDR3 spells CAWKVGGSYEQYF. CDR3 DNA: TGTGCCTGGAAGGTCGGGGGCTCCTACGAGCAGTACTTC.

The rearrangement joins TRBV11-2 to TRBJ2-1; D is unclear. CDR1 and CDR2 (germline): SGHAT, FQNNGV. The germline V and J ends were trimmed by 5 bases and 6 bases, with 23 bases remaining between them. The CDR3 length is 17 residues. The CDR3 region has the DNA TGTGCCAGCAGCCGAACACTTAGCCAGGTTGACGTCAATGAGCAGTTCTTC. This translates into CASSRTLSQVDVNEQFF.

This chain links TRBV11-3 with TRBJ2-1, with 12 bases fitting TRBD2. The junction had 5 bases not matched to a gene; V was cut back by 5 bases and J by 0 bases. The CDR3 runs 17 residues. CDR1 and CDR2 from the germline V gene are SGHNT and YENEEA. Here the CDR3 DNA reads TGTGCCAGCAGCCTAGCGGGGGGGATTAGCTCCTACAATGAGCAGTTCTTC. This encodes CASSLAGGISSYNEQFF.

V is TRBV7-8 and J is TRBJ1-2, with D unresolved. Per the germline V gene, CDR1 is SGHVS and CDR2 is FQNEAQ. Trimming left V 2 bases short and J 6 bases short, with 22 bases between. There are 17 residues in the CDR3. The DNA for the CDR3 is TGTGCCAGCAGCTTATTCGGTTCAGGTTCGTGGGGAGATGGCTACACCTTC. Its translation is CASSLFGSGSWGDGYTF.

In nucleotides, the CDR3 is TGCGCCAGCAGCTTCGAGGGTACAAGCTACACCTTC. Translating it yields CASSFEGTSYTF. J is TRBJ1-2 and V is TRBV5-1; no clear D gene. The CDR3 covers 12 residues. Germline V gene lookup returns CDR1 SGHRS and CDR2 YFSETQ. V was shortened by 2 bases and J by 9 bases, with 11 bases between the two germline ends. The full variable domain, with the rest looked up from reference TRBV5-1 and TRBJ1-2, is KAGVTQTPRYLIKTRGQQVTLSCSPISGHRSVSWYQQTPGQGLQFLFEYFSETQRNKGNFPGRFSGRQFSNSRSEMNVSTLELGDSALYLCASSFEGTSYTFGSGTRLTVV.

DNA of the CDR3: TGCGCCAGCAGCCAAGATCAGAATACCGGGGGCTACACCTTC. Encoded protein: CASSQDQNTGGYTF. The rearrangement links TRBV4-3 to TRBJ1-2; no reliable D call. V was clipped by 0 bases and J by 8 bases, with 13 bases between them. The CDR3 consists of 14 residues. Germline CDR1 reads LGHNA; CDR2 reads YSLEER.

This rearrangement joins TRBV19 to TRBJ1-2; D is ambiguous. Germline V lookup: CDR1 LNHDA, CDR2 SQIVND (reference sequence). Trimming stripped 3 bases from V and 6 bases from J, with 17 bases between. CDR3 length: 15 residues. The CDR3 sequence: CASSIPLRPLHGYTF. For the CDR3, the DNA is TGTGCCAGTAGTATCCCACTGCGTCCACTTCATGGCTACACCTTC.

V usage is TRBV18 and J usage is TRBJ2-4, with D perhaps matching TRBD2 (5 bases). Looked up from germline, CDR1 is KGHSH and CDR2 is LQKENI. The CDR3 length is 17 residues. The V gene lost 3 bases and the J gene lost 0 bases, with 15 bases spanning the gap. This chain's CDR3 is CASSPPWGERAKNIQYF. The CDR3 nucleotides read TGTGCCAGCTCACCGCCATGGGGAGAAAGAGCCAAAAACATTCAGTACTTC.

The rearrangement uses TRBV27 and TRBJ2-1; D gene ambiguous. From germline, CDR1 is MNHEY and CDR2 SMNVEV (reference sequence). V was trimmed by 2 bases and J by 0 bases, leaving 5 bases between them. There are 14 residues in the CDR3. The chain's CDR3 is CASSLISSYNEQFF. The CDR3 DNA reads as TGTGCCAGCAGTTTAATAAGCTCCTACAATGAGCAGTTCTTC.

CDR3 loop: CASSLKAGHYGYTF. The CDR3, as DNA: TGTGCCAGCAGCTTAAAGGCAGGGCACTATGGCTACACCTTC. The V gene is TRBV11-2, the J gene TRBJ1-2; maybe TRBD1 (5 bases). Per germline, CDR1 SGHAT and CDR2 FQNNGV. V lost 2 bases to trimming and J lost 3 bases, with 10 bases between them. CDR3 length equals 14 residues.

The V and J genes are TRBV7-2 and TRBJ2-1; 8 nucleotides line up with TRBD1. CDR3 length: 13 amino acids. With 6 bases clipped from V and 11 bases from J, the junction kept 9 bases outside the gene matches. Germline lookup yields CDR1 SGHTA and CDR2 FQGNSA. CDR3 loop: CASSPGQALKQFF. CDR3 in DNA: TGTGCCAGCAGTCCGGGACAGGCCCTAAAGCAGTTCTTC.

The chain uses TRBV11-2 and TRBJ2-5, with TRBD1 as a possible D gene (6 bases). The CDR3 is made up of 17 amino acids. Germline V lookup: CDR1 SGHAT, CDR2 FQNNGV. V gave up 1 base and J gave up 0 bases, with 15 bases separating them. The chain's CDR3 is CASSLGGLQGNQETQYF. As DNA, the CDR3 is TGTGCCAGCAGCTTAGGAGGTTTGCAGGGGAACCAAGAGACCCAGTACTTC.

CDR3 region: CASSSHLTGRGNEKLFF. CDR3 coding DNA: TGTGCCAGCAGTTCACACCTGACAGGAAGGGGTAATGAAAAACTGTTTTTT. The chain joins TRBV27 to TRBJ1-4; perhaps TRBD1 as D (6 bases). The germline gives CDR1 MNHEY, CDR2 SMNVEV (reference sequence). Trimming shortened V by 4 bases and J by 4 bases, and 19 bases separated the two germline ends. The CDR3 runs to 17 residues.

The V call is TRBV2, the J call TRBJ2-7; a weak D match, TRBD2 (5 bases). V lost 1 base and J 12 bases, leaving 10 bases between the germline ends. This CDR3 region has 11 residues. Germline lookup yields CDR1 SNHLY and CDR2 FYNNEI. The CDR3 DNA sequence: TGTGCCAGCAGTGAAGGGGTACGGGGGTACTTC. It codes for CASSEGVRGYF.

V is TRBV14 and J is TRBJ2-7; D unresolved. CDR3 length equals 15 residues. CDR1 SGHDN and CDR2 FVKESK come from the germline V gene. Trimming shortened V by 4 bases and J by 0 bases, and 13 bases separated the two germline ends. The CDR3 here is CASSPQGLSSYEQYF. The CDR3 nucleotides are TGTGCCAGCAGCCCGCAAGGCCTAAGCTCCTACGAGCAGTACTTC.

This chain joins TRBV30 and TRBJ2-5; D possibly corresponds to TRBD2 (7 bases). Germline values: CDR1 GTSNPN, CDR2 SVGIG (reference sequence). CDR3 length: 13 residues. Trimming cost V 3 bases and J 4 bases, with 12 bases left between them. The DNA of the CDR3 is TGTGCCTGGAGCGGGGGGCGGAGAGAGACCCAGTACTTC. It is translated as CAWSGGRRETQYF.

The chain links TRBV30 to TRBJ2-2; 8 bases match TRBD1. Germline V gene sequence: CDR1 GTSNPN, CDR2 SVGIG (reference sequence). With V trimmed by 4 bases and J by 8 bases, 12 bases remained unmatched. This CDR3 contains 15 residues. CDR3 DNA: TGTGCCTGGAACCCCGGGACAGGTGCTTCTGGGGAGCTGTTTTTT. This sequence encodes CAWNPGTGASGELFF.

This clone has a single count. The chain joins TRBV19 to TRBJ1-5; D gene ambiguous. The ends were cut back, 0 bases at V and 4 bases at J, with 13 bases in the middle. The CDR3 covers 16 residues. Germline V CDR1 and CDR2: LNHDA, SQIVND (reference sequence). CDR3 protein: CASSIDEARLNQPQHF. For the CDR3, the DNA is TGTGCCAGTAGTATAGATGAGGCCCGATTAAATCAGCCCCAGCATTTT. Full variable domain (remainder filled in from reference TRBV19 and TRBJ1-5): DGGITQSPKYLFRKEGQNVTLSCEQNLNHDAMYWYRQDPGQGLRLIYYSQIVNDFQKGDIAEGYSVSREKKESFPLTVTSAQKNPTAFYLCASSIDEARLNQPQHFGDGTRLSIL.

V and J are TRBV25-1 and TRBJ2-1; weak D call: TRBD2 (6 bases). Looked up from germline, CDR1 is MGHDK and CDR2 is SYGVNS. The CDR3 consists of 13 residues. Between the trimmed V and J ends, which lost 8 bases and 7 bases, there was a span of 15 bases. CDR3 sequence (DNA): TGTGCCAGCGCACCCGCCGGGGGAAATGAGCAGTTCTTC. Its protein is CASAPAGGNEQFF.

V is TRBV7-9 and J is TRBJ1-2; 7 bases match TRBD1. From germline, CDR1 is SEHNR and CDR2 FQNEAQ (reference sequence). This CDR3 has 16 residues. V lost 8 bases, J lost 1 base, and 13 bases stayed unmatched. CDR3 loop: CASGWSGTELNYGYTF. DNA for the CDR3: TGTGCCAGCGGATGGTCCGGGACAGAGCTTAACTATGGCTACACCTTC.

The rearrangement links TRBV2 to TRBJ2-7; no definite D call. The germline CDR1 and CDR2 sequences are SNHLY and FYNNEI. The CDR3 sequence is 14 residues long. The ends were cut back, 5 bases at V and 0 bases at J, with 11 bases in the middle. DNA for the CDR3: TGTGCCAGCAGTCAACAAGGGCCCTCCTACGAGCAGTACTTC. Its protein product is CASSQQGPSYEQYF.

CDR3 region: CASSLGGQGPYEQYF. The CDR3 nucleotides read TGTGCCAGCAGCTTAGGGGGGCAGGGCCCCTACGAGCAGTACTTC. V usage is TRBV7-3 and J usage is TRBJ2-7; D tentatively fits TRBD1 or TRBD2 (6 bases each). The CDR3 is 15 amino acids. Germline CDR1 is SGHTA and CDR2 is FQGTGA. V shed 2 bases and J shed 2 bases, with 13 bases lying between them.

The chain joins TRBV18 to TRBJ2-2; TRBD2 is a possible D gene (6 bases). This CDR3 has 14 amino acids. V was shortened by 8 bases and J by 2 bases, with 12 bases between the two germline ends. Germline CDR1 and CDR2: KGHSH and LQKENI. The CDR3 nucleotides are TGTGCCAGCCGAAGAGGACTAAACACCGGGGAGCTGTTTTTT. Translating it yields CASRRGLNTGELFF.

The chain employs TRBV5-6 and TRBJ1-4; D is unresolved. The CDR3 is made up of 15 amino acids. V was cut by 4 bases and J by 7 bases, with 17 bases left in between. Germline V CDR1 and CDR2: SGHDT, YYEEEE. The CDR3 nucleotides are TGTGCCAGCAGCCCCGGAGGAGGAGGTGGTGAAAAACTGTTTTTT. Amino acid sequence: CASSPGGGGGEKLFF.

The rearrangement uses TRBV7-9 and TRBJ2-3; 9 nucleotides agree with TRBD2. The CDR3 sequence is 16 residues long. V lost 5 bases and J lost 1; bases outside the gene matches: 7. Germline V gives CDR1 SEHNR, CDR2 FQNEAQ (reference sequence). The CDR3 reads CASSPRRGGRTDTQYF. DNA for the CDR3: TGTGCCAGCAGCCCACGGCGGGGGGGGCGCACAGATACGCAGTATTTT. Supplemented by reference TRBV7-9 and TRBJ2-3, the full variable domain reads DTGVSQNPRHKITKRGQNVTFRCDPISEHNRLYWYRQTLGQGPEFLTYFQNEAQLEKSRLLSDRFSAERPKGSFSTLEIQRTEQGDSAMYLCASSPRRGGRTDTQYFGPGTRLTVL.

The chain has TRBV16 and TRBJ1-1; D call uncertain. CDR1 is KGHSY, CDR2 FQNENV, per germline. CDR3 length equals 13 residues. Trimming stripped 3 bases from V and 8 bases from J, with 13 bases between. The CDR3 DNA sequence: TGTGCCAGCAGCCATTCCGGACGGGCAGAAGCTTTCTTT. Encoded protein: CASSHSGRAEAFF.

V gene TRBV6-5 combines with J gene TRBJ2-1; 10 bases match TRBD1. Germline V CDR1 and CDR2: MNHEY, SVGAGI. V lost 8 bases and J lost 4; bases outside the gene matches: 5. The CDR3 sequence is 14 residues long. CDR3: CASYRQGAYNEQFF. In DNA form, the CDR3 reads TGTGCCAGCTACCGACAGGGGGCGTACAATGAGCAGTTCTTC.